The clone carrying this TCR beta chain appeared a few times. Its antigen is not identified. The sample is drawn from a study of blood T cells in healthy people across ages. The ends were cut back, 3 bases at V and 0 bases at J, with 13 bases in the middle. The length of the CDR3 is 16 residues. Germline V gene sequence: CDR1 MGHDK, CDR2 SYGVNS. Each sample gave at least 7 million isolated PBMCs. Sample-barcoded 5' priming and a J-beta primer mix drove a second PCR of about 6 to 12 cycles. TCRdb reanalysed the 5' RACE reads using MiXCR and keeps one entry per CDR3 protein. The top ten clones hold about 4% of a sample with 1,500,000 or so distinct CDR3 sequences, approximately 39% of them seen once. Study-level findings and limits: PBMCs went unsorted, and a conclusive naive versus antigen-experienced comparison was therefore prevented.

The sequence came from a woman in her late teens or twenties in good health. Input material: blood. The gene calls are TRBV25-1 and TRBJ2-3; D may be TRBD1 (6 bases). This chain's CDR3 is CASSDVGGTSTDTQYF. Written as DNA, the CDR3 is TGTGCCAGCAGTGACGTTGGGGGCACGAGCACAGATACGCAGTATTTT.